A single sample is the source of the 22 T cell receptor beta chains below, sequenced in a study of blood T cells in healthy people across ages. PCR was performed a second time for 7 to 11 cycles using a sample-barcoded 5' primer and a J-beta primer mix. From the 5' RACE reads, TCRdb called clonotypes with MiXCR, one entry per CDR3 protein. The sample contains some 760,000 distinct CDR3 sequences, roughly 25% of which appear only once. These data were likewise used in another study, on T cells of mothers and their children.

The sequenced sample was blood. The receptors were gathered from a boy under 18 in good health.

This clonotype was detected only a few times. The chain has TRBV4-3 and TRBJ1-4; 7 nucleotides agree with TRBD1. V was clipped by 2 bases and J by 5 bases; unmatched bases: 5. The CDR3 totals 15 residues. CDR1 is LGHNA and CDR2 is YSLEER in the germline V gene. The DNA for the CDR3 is TGCGCCAGCAGCCAAACCGACAGGGAAAATGAAAAACTGTTTTTT. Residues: CASSQTDRENEKLFF.

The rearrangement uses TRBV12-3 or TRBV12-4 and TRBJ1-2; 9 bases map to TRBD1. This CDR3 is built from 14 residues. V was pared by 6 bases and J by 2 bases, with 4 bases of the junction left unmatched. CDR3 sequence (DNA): TGTGCCAGCAGGAGACAGGGGGTGAACTATGGCTACACCTTC. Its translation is CASRRQGVNYGYTF.

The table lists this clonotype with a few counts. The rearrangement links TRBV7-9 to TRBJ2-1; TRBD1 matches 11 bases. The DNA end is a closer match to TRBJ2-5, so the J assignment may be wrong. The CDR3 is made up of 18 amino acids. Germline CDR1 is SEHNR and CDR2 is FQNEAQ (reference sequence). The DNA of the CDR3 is TGTGCCAGCAGCTGGTGGACAGGGGGCCGCCCTTATGTCGAGACCCAGTACTTC. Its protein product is CASSWWTGGRPYVETQYF.

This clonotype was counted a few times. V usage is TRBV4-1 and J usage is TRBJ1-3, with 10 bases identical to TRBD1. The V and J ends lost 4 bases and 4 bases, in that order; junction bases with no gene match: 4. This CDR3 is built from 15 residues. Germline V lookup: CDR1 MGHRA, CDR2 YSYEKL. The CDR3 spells CASSPGTGVGNTIYF. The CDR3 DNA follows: TGCGCCAGCAGCCCGGGGACAGGGGTAGGAAACACCATATATTTT.

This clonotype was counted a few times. The CDR3 region has the DNA TGCAGTGCTGGATACAGGACTAGCGGGTACAATGAGCAGTTCTTC. Translation gives CSAGYRTSGYNEQFF. The V and J genes are TRBV20-1 and TRBJ2-1, with 11 bases aligning to TRBD2. Looked up from germline, CDR1 is DFQATT and CDR2 is SNEGSKA (reference sequence). V was pared by 5 bases and J by 4 bases, with 7 bases of the junction left unmatched. The CDR3 runs to 15 residues.

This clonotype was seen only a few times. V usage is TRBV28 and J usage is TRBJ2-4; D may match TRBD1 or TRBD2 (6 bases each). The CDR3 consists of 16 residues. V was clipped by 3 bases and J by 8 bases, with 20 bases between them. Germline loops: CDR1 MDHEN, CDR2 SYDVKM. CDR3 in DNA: TGTGCCAGCAGTTTGGAGGGGACACCTCGTCTCGACATTCAGTACTTC. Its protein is CASSLEGTPRLDIQYF. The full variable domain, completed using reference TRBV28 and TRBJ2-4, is DVKVTQSSRYLVKRTGEKVFLECVQDMDHENMFWYRQDPGLGLRLIYFSYDVKMKEKGDIPEGYSVSREKKERFSLILESASTNQTSMYLCASSLEGTPRLDIQYFGAGTRLSVL.

The CDR3 reads CASSLGDTIGYGYTF. CDR3 DNA: TGTGCCAGCAGCTTAGGGGACACAATAGGATATGGCTACACCTTC. V usage is TRBV7-2 and J usage is TRBJ1-2, with a tentative D call TRBD1 (6 bases). Germline assignment: CDR1 SGHTA and CDR2 FQGNSA. The CDR3 sequence is 15 residues long. Trimming shortened V by 1 base and J by 5 bases, and 14 bases separated the two germline ends.

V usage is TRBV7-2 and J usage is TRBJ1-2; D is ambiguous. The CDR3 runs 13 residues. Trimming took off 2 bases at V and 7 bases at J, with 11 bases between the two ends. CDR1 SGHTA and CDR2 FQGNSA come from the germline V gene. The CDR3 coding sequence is TGTGCCAGCAGCTTACCGCAGGCTGTTGGCTACACCTTC. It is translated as CASSLPQAVGYTF.

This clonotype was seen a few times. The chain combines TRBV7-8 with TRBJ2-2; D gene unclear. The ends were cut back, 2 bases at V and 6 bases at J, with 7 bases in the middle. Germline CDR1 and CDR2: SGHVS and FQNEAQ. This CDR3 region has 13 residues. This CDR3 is CASSLYSPGELFF. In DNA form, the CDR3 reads TGTGCCAGCAGCTTATACAGCCCCGGGGAGCTGTTTTTT. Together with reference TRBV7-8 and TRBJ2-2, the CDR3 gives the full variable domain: GAGVSQSPRYKVAKRGQDVALRCDPISGHVSLFWYQQALGQGPEFLTYFQNEAQLDKSGLPSDRFFAERPEGSVSTLKIQRTQQEDSAVYLCASSLYSPGELFFGEGSRLTVL.

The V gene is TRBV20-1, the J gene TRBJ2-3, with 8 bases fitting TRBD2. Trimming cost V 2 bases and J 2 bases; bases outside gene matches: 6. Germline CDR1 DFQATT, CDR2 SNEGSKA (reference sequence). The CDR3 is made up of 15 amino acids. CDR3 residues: CSARRGGTPTDTQYF. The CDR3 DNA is TGCAGTGCTAGACGGGGGGGGACTCCCACAGATACGCAGTATTTT.

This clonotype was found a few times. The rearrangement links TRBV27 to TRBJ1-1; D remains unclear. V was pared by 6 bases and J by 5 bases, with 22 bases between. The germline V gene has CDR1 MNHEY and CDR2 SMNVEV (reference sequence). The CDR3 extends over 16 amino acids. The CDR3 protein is CASSSEVQTLRTEAFF. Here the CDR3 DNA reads TGTGCCAGCAGCTCCGAAGTCCAGACACTGAGGACTGAAGCTTTCTTT.

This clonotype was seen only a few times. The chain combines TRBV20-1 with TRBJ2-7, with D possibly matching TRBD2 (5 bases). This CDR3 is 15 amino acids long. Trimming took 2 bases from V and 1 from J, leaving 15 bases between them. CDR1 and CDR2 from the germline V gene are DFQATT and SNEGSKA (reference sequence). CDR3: CSARSVGLHSYEQYF. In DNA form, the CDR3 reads TGCAGTGCTAGATCCGTTGGACTCCATTCCTACGAGCAGTACTTC.

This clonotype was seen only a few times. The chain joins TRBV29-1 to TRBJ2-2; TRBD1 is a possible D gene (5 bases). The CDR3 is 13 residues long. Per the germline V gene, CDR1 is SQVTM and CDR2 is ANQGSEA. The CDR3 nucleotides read TGCGGCGCCGGCAGGGAGAACACCGGGGAGCTGTTTTTT. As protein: CGAGRENTGELFF.

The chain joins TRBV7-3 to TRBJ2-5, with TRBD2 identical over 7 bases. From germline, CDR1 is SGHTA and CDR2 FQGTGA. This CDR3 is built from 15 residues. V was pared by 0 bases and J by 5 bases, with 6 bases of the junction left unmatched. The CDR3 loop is CASSLTAAGRETQYF. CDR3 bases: TGTGCCAGCAGCTTAACGGCAGCGGGGCGGGAGACCCAGTACTTC.

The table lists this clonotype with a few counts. Here the CDR3 reads CASSNGGRGELHEQFF. The CDR3 DNA is TGTGCCAGCAGCAACGGTGGCAGGGGGGAACTTCATGAGCAGTTCTTC. V and J are TRBV21-1 and TRBJ2-1; the D call TRBD1 from the table was never checked on the DNA. TRBV21-1 is flagged as a pseudogene. The CDR3 has 16 amino acids.

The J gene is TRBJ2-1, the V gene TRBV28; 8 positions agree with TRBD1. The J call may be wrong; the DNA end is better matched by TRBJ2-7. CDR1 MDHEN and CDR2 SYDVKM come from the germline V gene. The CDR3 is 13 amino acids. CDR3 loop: CASSVRTGSEQYF. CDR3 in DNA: TGTGCCAGCAGTGTAAGGACAGGGAGCGAGCAGTACTTC.

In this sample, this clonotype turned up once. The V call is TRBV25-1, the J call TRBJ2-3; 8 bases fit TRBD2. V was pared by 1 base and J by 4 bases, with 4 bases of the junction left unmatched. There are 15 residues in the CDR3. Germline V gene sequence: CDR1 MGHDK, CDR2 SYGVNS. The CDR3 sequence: CASSESGRAPDTQYF. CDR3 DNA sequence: TGTGCCAGCAGTGAATCCGGGAGGGCCCCAGATACGCAGTATTTT.

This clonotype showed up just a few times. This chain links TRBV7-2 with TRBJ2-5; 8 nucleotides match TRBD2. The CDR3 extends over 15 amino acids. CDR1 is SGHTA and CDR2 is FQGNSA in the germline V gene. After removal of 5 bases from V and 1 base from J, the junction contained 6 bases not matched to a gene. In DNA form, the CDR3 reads TGTGCCAGCAGCCGGGGGGCGGGAGGCCAAGAGACCCAGTACTTC. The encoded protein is CASSRGAGGQETQYF.

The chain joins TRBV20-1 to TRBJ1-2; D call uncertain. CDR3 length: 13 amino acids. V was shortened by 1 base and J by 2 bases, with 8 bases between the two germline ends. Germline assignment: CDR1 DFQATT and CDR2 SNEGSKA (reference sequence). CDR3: CSARGVENYGYTF. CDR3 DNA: TGCAGTGCTAGAGGGGTAGAGAACTATGGCTACACCTTC.

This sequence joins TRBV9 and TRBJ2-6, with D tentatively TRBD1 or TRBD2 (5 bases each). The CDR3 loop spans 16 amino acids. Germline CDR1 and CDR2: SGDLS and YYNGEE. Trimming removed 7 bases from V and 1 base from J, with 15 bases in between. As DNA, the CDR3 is TGTGCCAGCGAAGAGGGACCGGGATCTGGGGCCAACGTCCTGACTTTC. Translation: CASEEGPGSGANVLTF.

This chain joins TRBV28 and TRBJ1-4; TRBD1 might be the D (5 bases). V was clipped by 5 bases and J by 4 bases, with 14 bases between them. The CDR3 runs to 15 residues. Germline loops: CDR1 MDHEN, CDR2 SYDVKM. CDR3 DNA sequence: TGTGCCAGCAGTCTTACAGGCAGAATTAATGAAAAACTGTTTTTT. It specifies CASSLTGRINEKLFF. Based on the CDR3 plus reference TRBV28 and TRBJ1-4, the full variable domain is DVKVTQSSRYLVKRTGEKVFLECVQDMDHENMFWYRQDPGLGLRLIYFSYDVKMKEKGDIPEGYSVSREKKERFSLILESASTNQTSMYLCASSLTGRINEKLFFGSGTQLSVL.

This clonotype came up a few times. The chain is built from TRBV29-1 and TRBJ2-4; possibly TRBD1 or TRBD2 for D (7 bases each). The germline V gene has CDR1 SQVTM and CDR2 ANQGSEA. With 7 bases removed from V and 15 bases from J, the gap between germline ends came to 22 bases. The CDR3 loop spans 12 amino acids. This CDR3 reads CSAAGGGSIVYF. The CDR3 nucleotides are TGCAGCGCGGCAGGGGGAGGGAGTATTGTGTACTTC.